Sequencing of this TCR beta chain was carried out in a study of blood T cell repertoires in COVID-19. About the research overall: There were acute and convalescent COVID-19 samples, and they came from the United States, Italy and Spain.

The CDR3 is made up of 16 amino acids. V was pared by 7 bases and J by 0 bases, with 18 bases between. Germline V gene sequence: CDR1 LNHDA, CDR2 SQIVND (reference sequence). Participants were aged about 18 to 100 years, lived in over 20 US areas, and enrolled virtually. Assignment of participants to cohorts was predicated upon participant-reported clinical history. Per the authors' pipeline: Researchers report that nucleated cell counts were estimated from reference gene primer amplification. This table comes from immunoSEQ multiplex PCR, and its TCRdb copy is limited to in-frame clones, with some not included. V and J calls plus clone size are reproduced from that table; the DNA served to infer D and trimming. The sample lists 150,000 or so clones; about nine tenths were seen once.

The sequenced sample consisted of PBMCs or T cells enriched from blood (not recorded which). V usage is TRBV19 and J usage is TRBJ2-5, with a weak D call TRBD2 (6 bases). This TCR derives from a middle-aged woman who had been exposed to COVID-19. CDR3 nucleotide sequence: TGTGCCAGTACCCCCTCGGGCGGGGTATACCAAGAGACCCAGTACTTC. Encoded protein: CASTPSGGVYQETQYF.